This T cell receptor (beta chain) originates from a study of cytomegalovirus exposure and HLA in healthy donors. V was trimmed by 1 base and J by 1 base, leaving 8 bases between them. CDR3 length: 14 amino acids. The germline V gene encodes CDR1 GTSNPN and CDR2 SVGIG (reference sequence). The PCR used 60 Vbeta and 13 Jbeta primers. Clones were sequenced by immunoSEQ multiplex PCR, and TCRdb holds only the in-frame ones, with some missing. The top ten hold approximately 5.7% of the sample, which has more than 140,000 clones, around 80% seen once. Regarding donors, all were healthy bone marrow donors. This sequence was found in a man in his thirties or forties in good health and CMV-seropositive. This sequence joins TRBV30 and TRBJ1-5; TRBD1 might be the D (6 bases). The sample comprised PBMCs. CDR3 DNA: TGTGCCTGGAGTGCGGGGGGCAGCAATCAGCCCCAGCATTTT. This sequence encodes CAWSAGGSNQPQHF. Based on the CDR3 plus reference TRBV30 and TRBJ1-5, the full variable domain is SQTIHQWPATLVQPVGSPLSLECTVEGTSNPNLYWYRQAAGRGLQLLFYSVGIGQISSEVPQNLSASRPQDRQFILSSKKLLLSDSGFYLCAWSAGGSNQPQHFGDGTRLSIL.